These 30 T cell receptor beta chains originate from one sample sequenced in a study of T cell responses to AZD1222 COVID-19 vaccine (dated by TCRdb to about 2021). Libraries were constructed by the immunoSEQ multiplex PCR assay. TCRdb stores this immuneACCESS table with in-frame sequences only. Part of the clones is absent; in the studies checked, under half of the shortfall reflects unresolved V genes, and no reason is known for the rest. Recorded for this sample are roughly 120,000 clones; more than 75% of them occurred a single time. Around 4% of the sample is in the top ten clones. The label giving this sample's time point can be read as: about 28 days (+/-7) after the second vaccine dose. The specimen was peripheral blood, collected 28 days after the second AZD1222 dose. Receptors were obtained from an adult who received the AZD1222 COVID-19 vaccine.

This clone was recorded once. CDR3 DNA: TGTGCCATCAGTGACCCGACCGGACTAGCGGGACGGTCCTACGAGCAGTACTTC. Protein product: CAISDPTGLAGRSYEQYF. The chain couples TRBV10-3 to TRBJ2-7; TRBD2 matches at 12 bases. J gave up 1 base and V 3 bases, and 10 bases lay outside the gene matches. Looked up from germline, CDR1 is ENHRY and CDR2 is SYGVKD. The CDR3 is made up of 18 amino acids.

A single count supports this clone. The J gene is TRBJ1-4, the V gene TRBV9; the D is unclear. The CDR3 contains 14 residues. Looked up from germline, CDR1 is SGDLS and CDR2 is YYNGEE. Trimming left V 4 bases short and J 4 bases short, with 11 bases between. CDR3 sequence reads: CASSQDVGNEKLFF. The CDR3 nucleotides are TGTGCCAGCAGCCAAGACGTCGGTAATGAAAAACTGTTTTTT.

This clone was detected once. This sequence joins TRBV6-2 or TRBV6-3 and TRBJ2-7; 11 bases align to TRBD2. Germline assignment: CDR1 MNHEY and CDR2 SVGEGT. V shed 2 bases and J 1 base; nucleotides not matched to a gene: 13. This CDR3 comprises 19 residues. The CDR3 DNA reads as TGTGCCAGCAGTTACGCGTCTAGCGGGGGGACCATGAGGTCCTACGAGCAGTACTTC. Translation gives CASSYASSGGTMRSYEQYF.

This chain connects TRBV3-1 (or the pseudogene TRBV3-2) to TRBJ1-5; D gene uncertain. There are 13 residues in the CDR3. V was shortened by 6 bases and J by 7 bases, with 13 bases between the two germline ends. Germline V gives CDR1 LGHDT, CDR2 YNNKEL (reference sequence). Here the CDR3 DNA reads TGTGCCAGCAGTCGATTCGATGGGCAGCCCCAGCATTTT. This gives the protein CASSRFDGQPQHF.

CDR3 bases: TGTGCCAGCAGCCTCCTACAGGGGCTGGGATCACCCCTCCACTTT. The encoded protein is CASSLLQGLGSPLHF. The chain recombines TRBV3-1 (or the pseudogene TRBV3-2) with TRBJ1-6; 7 positions agree with TRBD1. In germline, CDR1 is LGHDT, CDR2 YNNKEL (reference sequence). The V segment lost 4 bases and the J segment 10 bases; nucleotides outside the gene matches: 10. The CDR3 runs 15 residues.

CDR3 sequence: CASRPGTGENSPLHF. For the CDR3, the DNA is TGTGCCAGCAGACCGGGGACAGGGGAGAATTCACCCCTCCACTTT. The rearrangement joins TRBV5-4 to TRBJ1-6, with 10 bases that match TRBD1. From germline, CDR1 is SGHNT and CDR2 YYREEE (reference sequence). J gave up 7 bases and V 5 bases, and 6 bases lay outside the gene matches. The CDR3 extends over 15 amino acids.

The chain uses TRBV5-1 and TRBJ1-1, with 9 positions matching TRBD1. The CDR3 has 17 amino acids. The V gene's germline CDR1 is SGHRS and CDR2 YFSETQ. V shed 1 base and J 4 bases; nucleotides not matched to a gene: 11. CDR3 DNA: TGCGCCAGCAGCTTGCACCTCCCGGGACAGGGAAGCACTGAAGCTTTCTTT. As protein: CASSLHLPGQGSTEAFF.

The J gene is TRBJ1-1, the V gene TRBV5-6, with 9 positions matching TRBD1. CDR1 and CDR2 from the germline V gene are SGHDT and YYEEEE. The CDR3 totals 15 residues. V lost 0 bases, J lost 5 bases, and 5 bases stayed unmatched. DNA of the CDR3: TGTGCCAGCAGCTTGGACAGGGGGCCGAGAACTGAAGCTTTCTTT. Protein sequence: CASSLDRGPRTEAFF. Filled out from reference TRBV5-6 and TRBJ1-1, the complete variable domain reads DAGVTQSPTHLIKTRGQQVTLRCSPKSGHDTVSWYQQALGQGPQFIFQYYEEEERQRGNFPDRFSGHQFPNYSSELNVNALLLGDSALYLCASSLDRGPRTEAFFGQGTRLTVV.

CDR3 protein: CASSHPGLGRPTNQPQHF. CDR3 DNA sequence: TGCGCCAGCAGCCATCCGGGGTTGGGGCGGCCGACAAATCAGCCCCAGCATTTT. The chain recombines TRBV4-1 with TRBJ1-5; perhaps TRBD1 as D (5 bases). Trimming pared 3 bases from V and 4 bases from J, leaving 22 bases between. This CDR3 has 18 amino acids. Germline V lookup: CDR1 MGHRA, CDR2 YSYEKL.

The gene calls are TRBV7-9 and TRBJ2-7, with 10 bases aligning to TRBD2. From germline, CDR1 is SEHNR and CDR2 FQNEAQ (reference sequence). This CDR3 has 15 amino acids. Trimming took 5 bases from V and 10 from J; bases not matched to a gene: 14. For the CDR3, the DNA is TGTGCCAGCAGCCCGGGCGGACTAGCGGAGAAGGGACAGTACTTC. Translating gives CASSPGGLAEKGQYF.

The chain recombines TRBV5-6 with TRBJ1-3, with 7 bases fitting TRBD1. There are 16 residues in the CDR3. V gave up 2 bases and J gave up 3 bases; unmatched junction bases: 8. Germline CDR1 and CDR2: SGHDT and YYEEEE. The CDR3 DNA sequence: TGTGCCAGCAGCTTTTTAGAGGGGGCGAATGGAAACACCATATATTTT. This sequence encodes CASSFLEGANGNTIYF.

The CDR3 sequence: CASSIGAGSSNNEQFF. CDR3 DNA: TGTGCCAGTAGTATAGGGGCGGGCAGTTCGAACAATGAGCAGTTCTTC. The genes are TRBV19 and TRBJ2-1, with D tentatively TRBD2 (5 bases). V lost 1 base to trimming and J lost 5 bases, with 15 bases between them. Germline lookup yields CDR1 LNHDA and CDR2 SQIVND (reference sequence). This CDR3 has 16 residues.

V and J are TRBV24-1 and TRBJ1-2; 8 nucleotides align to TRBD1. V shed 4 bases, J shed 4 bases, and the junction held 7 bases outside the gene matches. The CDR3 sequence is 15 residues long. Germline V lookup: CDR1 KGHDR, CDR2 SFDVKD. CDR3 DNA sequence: TGTGCCACCAGTGACCCTTTTGACAGGGGCTATGGCTACACCTTC. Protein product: CATSDPFDRGYGYTF.

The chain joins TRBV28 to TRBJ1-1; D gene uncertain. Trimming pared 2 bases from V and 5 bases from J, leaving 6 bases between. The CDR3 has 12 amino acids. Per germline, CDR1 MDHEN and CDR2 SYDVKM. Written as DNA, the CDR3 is TGTGCCAGCAGTTTAACCGCAACTGAAGCTTTCTTT. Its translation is CASSLTATEAFF.

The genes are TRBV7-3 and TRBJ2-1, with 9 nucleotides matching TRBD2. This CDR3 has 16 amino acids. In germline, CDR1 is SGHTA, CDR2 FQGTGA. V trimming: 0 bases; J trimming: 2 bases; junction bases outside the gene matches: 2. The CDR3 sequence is CASSLTPSGAYNEQFF. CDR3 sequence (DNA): TGTGCCAGCAGCTTAACCCCTAGCGGGGCCTACAATGAGCAGTTCTTC.

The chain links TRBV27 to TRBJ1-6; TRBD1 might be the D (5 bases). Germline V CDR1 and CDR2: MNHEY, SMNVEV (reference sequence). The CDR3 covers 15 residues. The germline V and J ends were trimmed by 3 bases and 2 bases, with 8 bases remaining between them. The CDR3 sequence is CASSLEGTYNSPLHF. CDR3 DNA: TGTGCCAGCAGTTTGGAGGGGACCTATAATTCACCCCTCCACTTT.

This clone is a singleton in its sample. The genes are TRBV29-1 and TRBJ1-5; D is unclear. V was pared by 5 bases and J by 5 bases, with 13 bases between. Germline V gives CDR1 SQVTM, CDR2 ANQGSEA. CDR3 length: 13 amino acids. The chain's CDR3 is CSVRGPGDQPQHF. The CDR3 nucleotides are TGCAGCGTTCGCGGTCCGGGAGATCAGCCCCAGCATTTT. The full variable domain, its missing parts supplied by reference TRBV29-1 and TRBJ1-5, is SAVISQKPSRDICQRGTSLTIQCQVDSQVTMMFWYRQQPGQSLTLIATANQGSEATYESGFVIDKFPISRPNLTFSTLTVSNMSPEDSSIYLCSVRGPGDQPQHFGDGTRLSIL.

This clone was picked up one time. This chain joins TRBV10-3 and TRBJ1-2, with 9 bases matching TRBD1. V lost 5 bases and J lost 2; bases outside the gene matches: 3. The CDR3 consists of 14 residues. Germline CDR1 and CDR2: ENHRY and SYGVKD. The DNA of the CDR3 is TGTGCCATCAGTTTTGGGACAGGGAACTATGGCTACACCTTC. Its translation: CAISFGTGNYGYTF.

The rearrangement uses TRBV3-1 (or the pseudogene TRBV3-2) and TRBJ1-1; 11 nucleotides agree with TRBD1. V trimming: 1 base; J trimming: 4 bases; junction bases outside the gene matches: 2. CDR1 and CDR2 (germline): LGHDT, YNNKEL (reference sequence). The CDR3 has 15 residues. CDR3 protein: CASSQAGTGGTEAFF. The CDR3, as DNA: TGTGCCAGCAGCCAAGCCGGGACAGGGGGCACTGAAGCTTTCTTT.

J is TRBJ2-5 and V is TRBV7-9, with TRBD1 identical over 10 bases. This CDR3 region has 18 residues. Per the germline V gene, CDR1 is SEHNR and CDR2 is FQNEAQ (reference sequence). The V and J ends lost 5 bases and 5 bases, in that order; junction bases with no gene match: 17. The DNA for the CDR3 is TGTGCCAGCAGCCTAAACGACAGGGGGCCTACTATTTGGGAGACCCAGTACTTC. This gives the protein CASSLNDRGPTIWETQYF.

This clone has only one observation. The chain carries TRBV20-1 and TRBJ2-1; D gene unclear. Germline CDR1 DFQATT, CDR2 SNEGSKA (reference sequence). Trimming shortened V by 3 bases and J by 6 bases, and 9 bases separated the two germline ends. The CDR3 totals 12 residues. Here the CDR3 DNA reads TGCAGTGCTAGTCTCCTCCCCAATGAGCAGTTCTTC. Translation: CSASLLPNEQFF.

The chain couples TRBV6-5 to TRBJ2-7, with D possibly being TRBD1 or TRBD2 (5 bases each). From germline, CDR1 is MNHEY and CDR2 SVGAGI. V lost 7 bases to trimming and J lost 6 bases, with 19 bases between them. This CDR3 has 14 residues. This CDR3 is CASTLLGPSSEQYF. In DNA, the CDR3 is TGTGCCAGCACTTTACTGGGACCGTCGAGCGAGCAGTACTTC.

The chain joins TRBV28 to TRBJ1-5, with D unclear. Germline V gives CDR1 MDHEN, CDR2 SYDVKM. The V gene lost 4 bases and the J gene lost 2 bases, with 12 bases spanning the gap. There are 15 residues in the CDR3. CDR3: CASSSYGERNQPQHF. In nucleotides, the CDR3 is TGTGCCAGCAGTTCCTACGGGGAGCGCAATCAGCCCCAGCATTTT. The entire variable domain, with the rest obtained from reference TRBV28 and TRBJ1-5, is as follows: DVKVTQSSRYLVKRTGEKVFLECVQDMDHENMFWYRQDPGLGLRLIYFSYDVKMKEKGDIPEGYSVSREKKERFSLILESASTNQTSMYLCASSSYGERNQPQHFGDGTRLSIL.

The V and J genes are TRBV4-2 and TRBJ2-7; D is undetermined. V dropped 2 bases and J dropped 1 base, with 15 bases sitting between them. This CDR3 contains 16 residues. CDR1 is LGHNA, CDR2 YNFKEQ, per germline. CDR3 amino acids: CASSQPLRGRSYEQYF. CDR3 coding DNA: TGTGCCAGCAGCCAACCCCTGAGAGGAAGGTCCTACGAGCAGTACTTC.

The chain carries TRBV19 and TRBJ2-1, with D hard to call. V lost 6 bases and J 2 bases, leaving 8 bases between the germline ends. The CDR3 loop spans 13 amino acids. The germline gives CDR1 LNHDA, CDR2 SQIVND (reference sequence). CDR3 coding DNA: TGTGCCAGTAGGGCACTTACCTACAATGAGCAGTTCTTC. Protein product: CASRALTYNEQFF. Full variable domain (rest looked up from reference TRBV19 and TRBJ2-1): DGGITQSPKYLFRKEGQNVTLSCEQNLNHDAMYWYRQDPGQGLRLIYYSQIVNDFQKGDIAEGYSVSREKKESFPLTVTSAQKNPTAFYLCASRALTYNEQFFGPGTRLTVL.

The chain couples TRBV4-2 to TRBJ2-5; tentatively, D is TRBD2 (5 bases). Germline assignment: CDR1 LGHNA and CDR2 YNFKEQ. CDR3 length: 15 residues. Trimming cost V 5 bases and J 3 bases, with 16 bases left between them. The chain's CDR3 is CASSYGSPREETQYF. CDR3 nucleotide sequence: TGTGCCAGCAGCTACGGTTCCCCGCGGGAAGAGACCCAGTACTTC.

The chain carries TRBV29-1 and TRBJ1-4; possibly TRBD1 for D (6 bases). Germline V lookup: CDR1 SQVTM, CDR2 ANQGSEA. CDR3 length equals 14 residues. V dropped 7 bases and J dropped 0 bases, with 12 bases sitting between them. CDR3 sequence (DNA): TGCAGCGGGGCCAGGGGTTCAACTAATGAAAAACTGTTTTTT. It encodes CSGARGSTNEKLFF.

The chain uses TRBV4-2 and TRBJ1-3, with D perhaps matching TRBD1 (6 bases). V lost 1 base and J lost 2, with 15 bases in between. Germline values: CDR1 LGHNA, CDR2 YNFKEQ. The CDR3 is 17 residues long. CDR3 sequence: CASSQVGQGQAGNTIYF. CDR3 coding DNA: TGTGCCAGCAGCCAAGTGGGGCAGGGGCAAGCTGGAAACACCATATATTTT.

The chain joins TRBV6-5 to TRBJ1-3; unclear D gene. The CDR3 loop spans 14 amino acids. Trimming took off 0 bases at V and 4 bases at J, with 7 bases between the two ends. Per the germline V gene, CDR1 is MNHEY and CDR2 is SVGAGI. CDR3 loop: CASSYSSMGNTIYF. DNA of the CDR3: TGTGCCAGCAGTTACTCGTCGATGGGAAACACCATATATTTT.

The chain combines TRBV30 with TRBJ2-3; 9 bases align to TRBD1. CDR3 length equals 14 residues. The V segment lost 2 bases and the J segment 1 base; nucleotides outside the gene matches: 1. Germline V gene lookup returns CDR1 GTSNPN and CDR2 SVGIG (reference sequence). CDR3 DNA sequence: TGTGCCTGGAGTCGGACAGGGGGCACAGATACGCAGTATTTT. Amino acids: CAWSRTGGTDTQYF.